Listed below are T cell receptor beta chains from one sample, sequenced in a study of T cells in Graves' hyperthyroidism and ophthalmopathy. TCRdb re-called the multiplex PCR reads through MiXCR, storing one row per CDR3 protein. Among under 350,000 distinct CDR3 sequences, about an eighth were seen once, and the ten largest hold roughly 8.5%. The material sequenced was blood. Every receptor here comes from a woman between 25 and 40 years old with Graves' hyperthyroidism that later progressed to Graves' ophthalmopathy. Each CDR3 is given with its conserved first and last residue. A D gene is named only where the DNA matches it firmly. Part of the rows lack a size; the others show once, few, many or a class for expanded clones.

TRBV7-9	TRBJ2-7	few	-	CASSFSSGANFYEQYF	TGTGCCAGCAGCTTTTCTTCCGGGGCCAACTTTTACGAGCAGTACTTC
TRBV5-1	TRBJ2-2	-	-	CASSDTSFPGELFF	TGCGCCAGCAGCGATACTAGTTTTCCCGGGGAGCTGTTTTTT
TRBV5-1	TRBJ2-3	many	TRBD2	CASSLKASGATQYF	TGCGCCAGCAGCTTGAAGGCTAGCGGTGCTACGCAGTATTTT
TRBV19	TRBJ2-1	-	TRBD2	CASSISSGSYNERFF	TGTGCCAGTAGTATTTCTAGCGGCTCCTACAATGAGCGGTTCTTC
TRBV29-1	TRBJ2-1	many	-	CSVNRDGNEQFF	TGCAGCGTTAACAGGGATGGGAATGAGCAGTTCTTC
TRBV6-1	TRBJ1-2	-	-	CASSRGGGYVLPNYSYTF	TGTGCCAGCAGTAGGGGTGGGGGGTACGTACTTCCTAACTATAGCTACACCTTC
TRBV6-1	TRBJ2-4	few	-	CASRKRGGPYGDIQYF	TGTGCCAGCAGAAAAAGGGGCGGGCCCTACGGGGACATTCAGTACTTC
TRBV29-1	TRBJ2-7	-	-	CSVEADNLSYEQYF	TGCAGCGTTGAAGCCGATAACCTTTCCTACGAGCAGTACTTC
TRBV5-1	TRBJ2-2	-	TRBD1	CASSQDRGPLNKLFF	TGCGCCAGCAGTCAGGACAGGGGGCCTTTAAATAAGCTGTTTTTT
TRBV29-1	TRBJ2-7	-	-	CSIVLSYEQYF	TGCAGCATAGTCCTCTCCTACGAGCAGTACTTC
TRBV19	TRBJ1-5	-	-	CASTGHGNQPQHF	TGTGCCAGTACAGGCCATGGCAATCAGCCCCAGCATTTT
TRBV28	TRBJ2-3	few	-	CTTWDGEGGDTQYF	TGTACCACCTGGGACGGGGAAGGAGGCGATACGCAGTATTTT
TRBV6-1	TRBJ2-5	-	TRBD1	CASSFDRGETQYF	TGTGCCAGCAGCTTCGACAGGGGAGAGACCCAGTACTTC
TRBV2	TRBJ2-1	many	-	CASSVRYSYNEQFF	TGTGCCAGCAGTGTACGTTACTCCTACAATGAGCAGTTCTTC
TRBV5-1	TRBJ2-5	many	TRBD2	CASSPGLEETQYF	TGCGCCAGCAGTCCTGGACTAGAAGAGACCCAGTACTTC
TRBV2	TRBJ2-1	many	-	CASSEQGLGRGGGEQFF	TGTGCCAGCAGTGAACAAGGGCTTGGTAGAGGGGGAGGTGAGCAGTTCTTC
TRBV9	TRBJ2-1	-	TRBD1	CASSARPGQVFLVNNEQFF	TGTGCCAGCAGCGCCCGCCCCGGACAGGTCTTTTTAGTTAACAATGAGCAGTTCTTC
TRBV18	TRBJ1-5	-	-	CASSPGDQPQHF	TGTGCCAGCTCACCGGGGGATCAGCCCCAGCATTTT
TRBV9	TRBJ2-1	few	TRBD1	CASSVVGGRDNEQFF	TGTGCCAGCAGCGTAGTAGGGGGCAGGGACAATGAGCAGTTCTTC
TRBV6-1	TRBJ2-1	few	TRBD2	CASLPSSGASGYNEQFF	TGTGCCAGCCTCCCCTCCTCCGGGGCTAGCGGATACAATGAGCAGTTCTTC
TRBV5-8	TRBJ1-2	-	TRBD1	CASSSTGDYGYTF	TGTGCCAGCAGCTCAACAGGGGACTATGGCTACACCTTC
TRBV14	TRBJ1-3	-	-	CASSRTESGNTIYF	TGTGCCAGCAGTCGCACAGAGTCCGGAAACACCATATATTTT
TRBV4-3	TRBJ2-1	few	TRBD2	CASSQTSGRGNEQFF	TGCGCCAGCAGCCAGACTAGCGGGAGAGGCAATGAGCAGTTCTTC
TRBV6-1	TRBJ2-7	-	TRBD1	CASSEPGQGAYEQYF	TGTGCCAGCAGCGAGCCGGGACAGGGGGCCTACGAGCAGTACTTC
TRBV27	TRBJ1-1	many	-	CASSSLRPLAFF	TGTGCCAGCAGTTCCCTCCGGCCGTTAGCTTTCTTT
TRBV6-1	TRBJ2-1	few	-	CASTRIKDNEQFF	TGTGCCAGCACCCGCATCAAGGACAATGAGCAGTTCTTC
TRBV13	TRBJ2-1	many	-	CASSRGSDDEQFF	TGTGCCAGCAGCCGAGGGAGCGACGATGAGCAGTTCTTC
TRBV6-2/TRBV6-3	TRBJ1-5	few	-	CASSFSGNQPQHF	TGTGCCAGCAGCTTCTCGGGGAATCAGCCCCAGCATTTT
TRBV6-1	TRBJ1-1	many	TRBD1	CASSYGQGDTEAFF	TGTGCCAGCAGTTACGGACAGGGAGATACTGAAGCTTTCTTT
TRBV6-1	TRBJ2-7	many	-	CASSPGPSYEQYF	TGTGCCAGCAGCCCGGGACCGTCCTACGAGCAGTACTTC
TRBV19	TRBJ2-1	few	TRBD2	CASSIPLGLGLNEQFF	TGTGCCAGTAGTATTCCCTTAGGACTAGGCCTCAATGAGCAGTTCTTC
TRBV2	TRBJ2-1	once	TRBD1	CASTKGGTGGIEQFF	TGTGCCAGCACCAAGGGAGGGACAGGGGGGATTGAGCAGTTCTTC
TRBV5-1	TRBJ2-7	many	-	CASSLERPTSYEQYF	TGCGCCAGCAGCTTGGAGCGACCGACGTCCTACGAGCAGTACTTC
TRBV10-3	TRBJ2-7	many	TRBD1	CAISGGTAQSYEQYF	TGTGCCATCAGTGGAGGGACAGCTCAGTCCTACGAGCAGTACTTC
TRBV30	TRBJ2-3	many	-	CAWGISTDTQYF	TGTGCCTGGGGGATTAGCACAGATACGCAGTATTTT
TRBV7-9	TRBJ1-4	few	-	CASRGPAATNEKLFF	TGTGCCAGCAGGGGGCCAGCGGCAACTAATGAAAAACTGTTTTTT
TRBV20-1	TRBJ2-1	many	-	CSARGHLGANEQFF	TGCAGTGCTCGGGGGCATCTCGGAGCCAATGAGCAGTTCTTC
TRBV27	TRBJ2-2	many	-	CATYNTGELFF	TGTGCCACATATAACACCGGGGAGCTGTTTTTT
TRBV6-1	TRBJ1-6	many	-	CASSLRESPLHF	TGTGCCAGCAGTCTTCGTGAGTCACCCCTCCACTTT
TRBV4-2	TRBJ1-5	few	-	CASSQEYRSNQPQHF	TGTGCCAGCAGCCAAGAATACCGTAGCAATCAGCCCCAGCATTTT
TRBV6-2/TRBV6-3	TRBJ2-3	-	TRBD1	CASSYLGQGTDTQYF	TGTGCCAGCAGTTACCTCGGACAGGGCACAGATACGCAGTATTTT
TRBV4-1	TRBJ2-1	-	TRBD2	CASSQGSGRVSSYNEQFF	TGCGCCAGCAGCCAAGGTAGTGGGAGGGTTAGCTCCTACAATGAGCAGTTCTTC
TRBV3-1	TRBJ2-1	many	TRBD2	CASGRTSGEQFF	TGTGCCAGCGGACGGACTAGCGGTGAGCAGTTCTTC
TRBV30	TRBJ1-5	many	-	CAWSVQIDQPQHF	TGTGCCTGGAGTGTACAGATAGACCAGCCCCAGCATTTT
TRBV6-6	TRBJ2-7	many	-	CASSYSKGTGEQYF	TGTGCCAGCAGTTACTCGAAGGGGACGGGCGAGCAGTACTTC
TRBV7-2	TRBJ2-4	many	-	CASSGRGTEAKNIQYF	TGTGCCAGCAGCGGTCGGGGGACGGAAGCCAAAAACATTCAGTACTTC
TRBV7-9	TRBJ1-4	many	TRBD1	CASSRSRTGINEKLFF	TGTGCCAGCAGCCGAAGTCGGACAGGGATTAATGAAAAACTGTTTTTT
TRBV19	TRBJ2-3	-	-	CASSAPRGKRTDTQYF	TGTGCCAGTAGTGCCCCCCGGGGGAAACGCACAGATACGCAGTATTTT
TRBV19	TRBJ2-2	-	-	CASSIMVGELFF	TGTGCCAGTAGTATTATGGTCGGGGAGCTGTTTTTT
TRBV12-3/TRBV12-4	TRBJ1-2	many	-	CASSLSGTYGYTF	TGTGCCAGCAGTTTGAGCGGCACCTATGGCTACACCTTC
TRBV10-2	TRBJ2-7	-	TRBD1	CASSESGQVVWEQYF	TGCGCCAGCAGTGAGTCGGGACAGGTGGTCTGGGAGCAGTACTTC
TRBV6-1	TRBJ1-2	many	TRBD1	CASSEFWDRDDGYTF	TGTGCCAGCAGTGAATTCTGGGACAGGGACGACGGCTACACCTTC
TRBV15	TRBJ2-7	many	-	CATSSPASFSEQYF	TGTGCCACCAGCAGCCCCGCTAGCTTTTCCGAGCAGTACTTC
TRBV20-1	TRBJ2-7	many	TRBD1	CSAPVTGGGYEQYF	TGCAGTGCTCCCGTGACAGGGGGTGGGTACGAGCAGTACTTC
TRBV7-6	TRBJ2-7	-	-	CASSLGLQGNEQYF	TGTGCCAGCAGCTTAGGCCTACAAGGCAACGAGCAGTACTTC
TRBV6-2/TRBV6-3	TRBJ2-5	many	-	CASSSSLGKETQYF	TGTGCCAGCAGTTCCTCTCTCGGGAAAGAGACCCAGTACTTC
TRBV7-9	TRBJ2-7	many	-	CASSPYPSEQYF	TGTGCCAGCAGCCCCTACCCGAGCGAGCAGTACTTC
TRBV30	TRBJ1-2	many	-	CAWSGGARYYGYTF	TGTGCCTGGAGTGGAGGGGCGCGTTACTATGGCTACACCTTC
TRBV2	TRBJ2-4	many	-	CASSRIVAKNIQYF	TGTGCCAGCAGCCGAATTGTAGCCAAAAACATTCAGTACTTC
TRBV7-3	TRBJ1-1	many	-	CASSSGGHDTEAFF	TGTGCCAGCAGTTCCGGGGGACATGACACTGAAGCTTTCTTT